These T cell receptor beta chains were read from a single sample in a study of regulatory T cells in long-lasting Graves disease. A single record per CDR3 protein comes from TCRdb applying MiXCR to the multiplex PCR reads. Of about 540,000 distinct CDR3 sequences in the sample, roughly 12% were seen once. The same data also went into a second study, on T cells in Graves' hyperthyroidism and ophthalmopathy.

The sample consisted of peripheral blood mononuclear cells (PBMCs), taken at new diagnosis, from a patient treated with antithyroid drugs. The receptors here all came from a man younger than 40 with Graves disease. The CDR3 runs from the conserved cysteine through the conserved F or W. The order of the fields is D gene, CDR3 length, clone size, V gene, J gene, CDR3 protein, CDR3 DNA. A D gene is named only where the DNA matches it firmly. Where a row states a size, it is once, few, many or the class of an expanded clone; other rows omit it.

D: -; length: 14; size: few; V: TRBV6-1; J: TRBJ1-4; CDR3: CASTTDRSYEKLFF; DNA: TGTGCCAGCACTACCGACAGGAGCTACGAAAAACTGTTTTTT
D: -; length: 16; size: -; V: TRBV28; J: TRBJ1-1; CDR3: CASSFVGADMNTEAFF; DNA: TGTGCCAGCAGTTTCGTGGGGGCGGACATGAACACTGAAGCTTTCTTT
D: TRBD1; length: 15; size: -; V: TRBV6-1; J: TRBJ2-4; CDR3: CATDRGAGAKNIQYF; DNA: TGTGCCACCGACAGGGGAGCGGGAGCCAAAAACATTCAGTACTTC
D: TRBD2; length: 15; size: few; V: TRBV3-1; J: TRBJ2-1; CDR3: CASSQDWIAGGEQFF; DNA: TGTGCCAGCAGCCAAGATTGGATAGCGGGAGGTGAGCAGTTCTTC
D: -; length: 16; size: -; V: TRBV5-4; J: TRBJ1-1; CDR3: CASSLESGIMNTEAFF; DNA: TGTGCCAGCAGCTTGGAATCCGGGATCATGAACACTGAAGCTTTCTTT
D: -; length: 13; size: few; V: TRBV7-3; J: TRBJ2-3; CDR3: CASSLAFKDTQYF; DNA: TGTGCCAGCAGCTTGGCTTTCAAAGATACGCAGTATTTT
D: -; length: 10; size: few; V: TRBV29-1; J: TRBJ2-1; CDR3: CSVVVDEQFF; DNA: TGCAGCGTTGTAGTCGATGAGCAGTTCTTC
D: -; length: 12; size: many; V: TRBV19; J: TRBJ1-5; CDR3: CASQQGDQPQHF; DNA: TGTGCCAGCCAGCAGGGAGATCAGCCCCAGCATTTT
D: TRBD1; length: 11; size: many; V: TRBV27; J: TRBJ1-2; CDR3: CASRDRGGYTF; DNA: TGTGCCAGCCGGGACAGAGGAGGCTACACCTTC
D: TRBD1; length: 14; size: -; V: TRBV7-2; J: TRBJ2-7; CDR3: CASSYLEGASMQYF; DNA: TGTGCCAGCAGCTACCTAGAGGGGGCAAGTATGCAGTACTTC